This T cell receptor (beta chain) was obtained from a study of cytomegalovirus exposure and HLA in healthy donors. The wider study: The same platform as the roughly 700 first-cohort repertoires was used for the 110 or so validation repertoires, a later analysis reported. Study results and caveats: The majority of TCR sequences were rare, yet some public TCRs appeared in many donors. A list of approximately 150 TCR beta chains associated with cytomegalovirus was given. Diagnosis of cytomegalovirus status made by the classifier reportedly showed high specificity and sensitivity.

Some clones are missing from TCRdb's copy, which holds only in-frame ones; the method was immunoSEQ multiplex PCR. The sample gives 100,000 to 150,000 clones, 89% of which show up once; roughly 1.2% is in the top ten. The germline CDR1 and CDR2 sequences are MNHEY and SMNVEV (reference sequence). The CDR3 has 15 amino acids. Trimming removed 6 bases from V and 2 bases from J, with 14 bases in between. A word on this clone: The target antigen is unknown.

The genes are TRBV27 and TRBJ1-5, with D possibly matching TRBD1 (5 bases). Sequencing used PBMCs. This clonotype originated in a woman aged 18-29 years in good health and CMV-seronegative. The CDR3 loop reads CASSPLPGGNQPQHF. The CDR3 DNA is TGTGCCAGCAGCCCCCTCCCGGGGGGCAATCAGCCCCAGCATTTT.